Presented here are 6 T cell receptor beta chains from one specimen sequenced in a study of regulatory T cells in long-lasting Graves disease. Library construction for TCR beta used iRepertoire HTBI primers and Arm-PCR of CDR3 regions. One entry per CDR3 protein results from TCRdb running MiXCR on the multiplex PCR reads. The sample comprises hundreds of thousands of distinct CDR3 sequences, 15% to 20% of which are singletons, and 20% to 25% rests with the top ten. Time point here: newly diagnosed GD, antithyroid drugs for less than 3 months. Isolated PBMC RNA provided the starting material for the TCR library. This sample also appeared in a second study, on T cells in Graves' hyperthyroidism and ophthalmopathy.

The specimen comprised peripheral blood mononuclear cells (PBMCs), sampled at new diagnosis, from a patient treated with antithyroid drugs. The receptors were sampled from a woman aged 35-65 years with Graves disease.

The table lists this clonotype with many counts. The chain couples TRBV5-6 to TRBJ2-3; D ambiguous. CDR1 and CDR2 from the germline V gene are SGHDT and YYEEEE. This CDR3 spans 12 amino acids. Deletions cut 3 bases from V and 2 bases from J, with 4 bases between. In DNA, the CDR3 is TGTGCCAGCAGCTATAACACAGATACGCAGTATTTT. This translates into CASSYNTDTQYF.

This clonotype was counted at least ten times. The chain is built from TRBV9 and TRBJ2-2, with unresolved D. Germline-derived CDR1 and CDR2 are SGDLS and YYNGEE. Trimming stripped 5 bases from V and 5 bases from J, with 7 bases between. The CDR3 runs 12 residues. The CDR3 sequence is CASSADTGELFF. Written as DNA, the CDR3 is TGTGCCAGCAGTGCTGATACCGGGGAGCTGTTTTTT.

The chain combines TRBV19 with TRBJ1-2; 7 bases agree with TRBD1. The CDR3 loop spans 14 amino acids. Germline trimming cut 2 bases from V and 6 bases from J; bases unmatched to any gene: 6. The germline gives CDR1 LNHDA, CDR2 SQIVND (reference sequence). CDR3 DNA: TGTGCCAGTAGTATAATTCGACAGGGCCATGGCTACACCTTC. Amino acid sequence: CASSIIRQGHGYTF.

This clonotype was picked up many times. The gene calls are TRBV12-3 or TRBV12-4 and TRBJ2-1; 10 bases are a match to TRBD2. The CDR3 covers 16 residues. V gave up 4 bases and J gave up 7 bases; unmatched junction bases: 10. CDR3 sequence: CASSSLAGGPTNEQFF. Written as DNA, the CDR3 is TGTGCCAGCAGTTCCTTAGCGGGGGGACCTACAAATGAGCAGTTCTTC.

This clonotype was counted only a few times. The rearrangement joins TRBV7-8 to TRBJ1-2, with D possibly TRBD1 on 5 matching bases. The CDR3 totals 15 residues. Germline CDR1 is SGHVS and CDR2 is FQNEAQ. Between the trimmed V and J ends, which lost 1 base and 2 bases, there was a span of 11 bases. CDR3 nucleotide sequence: TGTGCCAGCAGCTTAGAAGGGGTACCAAACTATGGCTACACCTTC. This gives the protein CASSLEGVPNYGYTF.

This clonotype was observed at least ten times. V and J are TRBV3-1 and TRBJ2-2; the D is unclear. The CDR3 extends over 15 amino acids. Per germline, CDR1 LGHDT and CDR2 YNNKEL (reference sequence). V was trimmed by 0 bases and J by 7 bases, leaving 12 bases between them. In DNA, the CDR3 is TGTGCCAGCAGCCAAGAGAGACTTCTCAGCGGGGAGCTGTTTTTT. Encoded protein: CASSQERLLSGELFF.